This T cell receptor (beta chain) was sequenced in a study of Tregs in tolerant kidney transplant recipients. Mixed chimerism was transient after nonmyeloablative marrow transplants from related graft donors. CD4+CD25+CD127- Tregs, CD4+CD25- non-Tregs, CD4 and CD8 cells were sorted. The study's findings and limits: Tolerant patients' donor-specific Tregs expanded beyond overall Tregs, suggesting antigen-driven growth. Biological reproducibility was not directly addressed, but technical replication error appeared minimal.

Notes on this clone: Its antigen is undetermined.

Repertoires were generated with immunoSEQ multiplex PCR, while TCRdb's copy carries only in-frame clones and drops some. The listing records 14,000 or so clones. The TCR originated in a human patient who received a combined kidney and bone marrow transplant. Some T cells may arise from the graft donor. The sequencing here drew on CD8+ T cells from blood (PBMCs), taken 6 months after the transplant.

CDR3 in amino acids: CASSIGDRVDQTDEQYF. Partial CDR3 DNA: TGTGCCAGTAGTATAGGCGACAGGGTCGACCAGACCGACGAG. The rearrangement uses TRBV19 and TRBJ2-7, with 7 bases aligning to TRBD1. The read ends 3 residues shy of where the CDR3 ends; the end is completed using the germline J gene. Germline loops: CDR1 LNHDA, CDR2 SQIVND (reference sequence). The V gene end was trimmed by 1 base and the J gene end by 5 bases; junction bases not matched to a gene: 14. The CDR3 runs 17 residues.